This T cell receptor beta chain was observed in a study of blood T cell repertoires in COVID-19. Overall study context: The samples span acute and convalescent COVID-19 from the United States, Italy and Spain. Nucleic acid was either cDNA or gDNA, and it came from T cells, B-cell-depleted T cells, or PBMCs.

Germline assignment: CDR1 SGHKS and CDR2 YYEKEE (reference sequence). Trimming took 0 bases from V and 0 from J; bases not matched to a gene: 8. The CDR3 runs to 18 residues. TCRdb's table, derived via immunoSEQ multiplex PCR, lists solely in-frame clones and lacks some. The sample shows around 220,000 clones, 82% of them seen only once. Material for sequencing was peripheral blood. The TCR sequence derives from a woman over 75 with active or convalescent COVID-19. The chain links TRBV5-5 to TRBJ2-5, with 10 bases matching TRBD1. CDR3 sequence (DNA): TGTGCCAGCAGCTTGGAGGGGGTTGGGACAGGGGACCAAGAGACCCAGTACTTC. Its translation is CASSLEGVGTGDQETQYF.